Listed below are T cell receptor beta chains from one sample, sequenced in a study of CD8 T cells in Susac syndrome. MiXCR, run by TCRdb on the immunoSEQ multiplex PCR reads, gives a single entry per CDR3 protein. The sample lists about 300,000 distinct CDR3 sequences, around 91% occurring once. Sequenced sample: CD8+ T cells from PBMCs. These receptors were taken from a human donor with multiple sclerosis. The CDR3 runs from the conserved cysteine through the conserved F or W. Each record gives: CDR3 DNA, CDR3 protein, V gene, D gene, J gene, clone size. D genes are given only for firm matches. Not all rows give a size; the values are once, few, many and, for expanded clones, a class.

CDR3nt: TGTGCCAGCAGTTCGGACACTATGAACACTGAAGCTTTCTTT
CDR3aa: CASSSDTMNTEAFF
v_gene: TRBV6-5
d_gene: .
j_gene: TRBJ1-1
abundance: .

CDR3nt: TGTGCCAGTATCCCCGGGACTCGGTCTAACTATGGCTACACCTTC
CDR3aa: CASIPGTRSNYGYTF
v_gene: TRBV19
d_gene: .
j_gene: TRBJ1-2
abundance: .

CDR3nt: TGTGCCAGTAGTATTAAGTCCTACAATGAGCAGTTCTTC
CDR3aa: CASSIKSYNEQFF
v_gene: TRBV19
d_gene: .
j_gene: TRBJ2-1
abundance: .

CDR3nt: TGTGCCAGCAGGACAGGGTATAATGAAAAACTGTTTTTT
CDR3aa: CASRTGYNEKLFF
v_gene: TRBV25-1
d_gene: TRBD1
j_gene: TRBJ1-4
abundance: once

CDR3nt: TGCGCCAGCAGCCCCACTAGCGGGAGTGGTTTTGAGCAGTTCTTC
CDR3aa: CASSPTSGSGFEQFF
v_gene: TRBV5-1
d_gene: TRBD2
j_gene: TRBJ2-1
abundance: .

CDR3nt: TGTGCCAGCAGCGGAGCCCTTGGGTCCTACAATGAGCAGTTCTTC
CDR3aa: CASSGALGSYNEQFF
v_gene: TRBV9
d_gene: .
j_gene: TRBJ2-1
abundance: .

CDR3nt: TGCGCCAGCAGTCAAGGAGACAGGGGGACCGGGGAGCTGTTTTTT
CDR3aa: CASSQGDRGTGELFF
v_gene: TRBV23-1
d_gene: TRBD1
j_gene: TRBJ2-2
abundance: .

CDR3nt: TGTGCCAGCAGTTACTCTCAGGGGCCCCCCAATGAGCAGTTCTTC
CDR3aa: CASSYSQGPPNEQFF
v_gene: TRBV6-6
d_gene: .
j_gene: TRBJ2-1
abundance: .

CDR3nt: TGTGCCAGCAGCCCAGTGGGCGGGACCACAGATACGCAGTATTTT
CDR3aa: CASSPVGGTTDTQYF
v_gene: TRBV7-2
d_gene: .
j_gene: TRBJ2-3
abundance: .

CDR3nt: TGTGCCAGCAGCCAGACAGGGGCGAATTCACCCCTCCACTTT
CDR3aa: CASSQTGANSPLHF
v_gene: TRBV11-2
d_gene: TRBD1
j_gene: TRBJ1-6
abundance: .

CDR3nt: TGCAGTGCTACGGACAGGGAAAACTATGGCTACACCTTC
CDR3aa: CSATDRENYGYTF
v_gene: TRBV20-1
d_gene: TRBD1
j_gene: TRBJ1-2
abundance: once

CDR3nt: TGTGCCAGCAGTGGGGCGACGGGAAACACTGAAGCTTTCTTT
CDR3aa: CASSGATGNTEAFF
v_gene: TRBV27
d_gene: .
j_gene: TRBJ1-1
abundance: .

CDR3nt: TGCAGTGGGGGTGAGGAGTACGAGCAGTACTTC
CDR3aa: CSGGEEYEQYF
v_gene: TRBV20-1
d_gene: .
j_gene: TRBJ2-7
abundance: .

CDR3nt: TGTGCCAGCAGCTGGGCCACCGGGGCCTACGAGCAGTACTTC
CDR3aa: CASSWATGAYEQYF
v_gene: TRBV7-2
d_gene: .
j_gene: TRBJ2-7
abundance: .

CDR3nt: TGTGCCAGCAGCCAAGGGGAGGACATGCGCGATGAGCAGTTCTTC
CDR3aa: CASSQGEDMRDEQFF
v_gene: TRBV4-2
d_gene: .
j_gene: TRBJ2-1
abundance: .

CDR3nt: TGTGCCACCAGCAGAGTTGAGCGGGAGGAGGAGACCCAGTACTTC
CDR3aa: CATSRVEREEETQYF
v_gene: TRBV15
d_gene: TRBD2
j_gene: TRBJ2-5
abundance: .

CDR3nt: TGTGCCAGCAGCTCCCTTGTGACTAGCCCCTCCTACGAGCAGTACTTC
CDR3aa: CASSSLVTSPSYEQYF
v_gene: TRBV27
d_gene: TRBD2
j_gene: TRBJ2-7
abundance: once

CDR3nt: TGTGCTAGTGGCCCCGTGGCCGTAAGCTATGGCTACACCTTC
CDR3aa: CASGPVAVSYGYTF
v_gene: TRBV12-5
d_gene: .
j_gene: TRBJ1-2
abundance: .

CDR3nt: TGTGCCAGCAGCCCCCAGATGGAGAAAGAGACCCAGTACTTC
CDR3aa: CASSPQMEKETQYF
v_gene: TRBV7-9
d_gene: .
j_gene: TRBJ2-5
abundance: .

CDR3nt: TGTGCCAGTCATCTAGCGGCCTCCTACAATGAGCAGTTCTTC
CDR3aa: CASHLAASYNEQFF
v_gene: TRBV27
d_gene: TRBD2
j_gene: TRBJ2-1
abundance: .

CDR3nt: TGCGCCAGCAGCTTGGCCGAATCAGGGGTGTCCACTGAAGCTTTCTTT
CDR3aa: CASSLAESGVSTEAFF
v_gene: TRBV5-1
d_gene: .
j_gene: TRBJ1-1
abundance: .

CDR3nt: TGTGCCAGCAGCCGCGGACAGACGATTAATTCACCCCTCCACTTT
CDR3aa: CASSRGQTINSPLHF
v_gene: TRBV14
d_gene: .
j_gene: TRBJ1-6
abundance: .

CDR3nt: TGTGCCAGCAGTTTGCTTGGTCAGTGGGGCGGCAATGAGCAGTTCTTC
CDR3aa: CASSLLGQWGGNEQFF
v_gene: TRBV28
d_gene: .
j_gene: TRBJ2-1
abundance: .

CDR3nt: TGTGCCAGCAGTTTATCCGGGGGGCGACCCGGCGAAAAACTGTTTTTT
CDR3aa: CASSLSGGRPGEKLFF
v_gene: TRBV27
d_gene: .
j_gene: TRBJ1-4
abundance: .

CDR3nt: TGTGCCAGCAGCTTCTCACGGGAGCCCCAGCATTTT
CDR3aa: CASSFSREPQHF
v_gene: TRBV7-2
d_gene: .
j_gene: TRBJ1-5
abundance: .

CDR3nt: TGTGCCTGGAGGACCAGTAATGAAGTCGAGCAGTTCTTC
CDR3aa: CAWRTSNEVEQFF
v_gene: TRBV30
d_gene: .
j_gene: TRBJ2-1
abundance: .

CDR3nt: TGTGCCAGCAGTTACGGGACTAGTGCCTCCTACGAGCAGTACTTC
CDR3aa: CASSYGTSASYEQYF
v_gene: TRBV6-2/TRBV6-3
d_gene: TRBD2
j_gene: TRBJ2-7
abundance: .

CDR3nt: TGCAGTGCTAGACCAGACAGGGGTTGGCAGTTCTTC
CDR3aa: CSARPDRGWQFF
v_gene: TRBV20-1
d_gene: TRBD1
j_gene: TRBJ2-1
abundance: .

CDR3nt: TGTGCCAGCAGTTCCCCGGGACAGGGCCACAATGGGCAGTTCTTC
CDR3aa: CASSSPGQGHNGQFF
v_gene: TRBV27
d_gene: TRBD1
j_gene: TRBJ2-1
abundance: .

CDR3nt: TGTGCCAGCAGTTATCCCCCCGGAGACATGAACACTGAAGCTTTCTTT
CDR3aa: CASSYPPGDMNTEAFF
v_gene: TRBV6-2/TRBV6-3
d_gene: .
j_gene: TRBJ1-1
abundance: .

CDR3nt: TGTGCCAGTAATAGGGACAGCATGCTGAACACTGAAGCTTTCTTT
CDR3aa: CASNRDSMLNTEAFF
v_gene: TRBV7-2
d_gene: TRBD1
j_gene: TRBJ1-1
abundance: .

CDR3nt: TGTGCCAGCAGCCCTGAGTCTTTCCCTTTCGAGCAGTACTTC
CDR3aa: CASSPESFPFEQYF
v_gene: TRBV14
d_gene: .
j_gene: TRBJ2-7
abundance: .

CDR3nt: TGTGCCAGCAGCATTGGACAGAATTACGAGCAGTACTTC
CDR3aa: CASSIGQNYEQYF
v_gene: TRBV11-2
d_gene: .
j_gene: TRBJ2-7
abundance: .

CDR3nt: TGTGCCAGCAGTGGTCTAGGGCGGGAGGCCATCTATGGCTACACCTTC
CDR3aa: CASSGLGREAIYGYTF
v_gene: TRBV2
d_gene: .
j_gene: TRBJ1-2
abundance: once

CDR3nt: TGCAGTGCTAGGGCCTCCGGGCCGAACCCAGATATGAACACTGAAGCTTTCTTT
CDR3aa: CSARASGPNPDMNTEAFF
v_gene: TRBV20-1
d_gene: .
j_gene: TRBJ1-1
abundance: .

CDR3nt: TGTGCCAGCAGTCTGGGGAGGGCGGCGGGCTACACCTTC
CDR3aa: CASSLGRAAGYTF
v_gene: TRBV27
d_gene: .
j_gene: TRBJ1-2
abundance: .

CDR3nt: TGTGCCAGCAGCCTGTTAGCGGGGGGCGTCACTGAAGCTTTCTTT
CDR3aa: CASSLLAGGVTEAFF
v_gene: TRBV14
d_gene: .
j_gene: TRBJ1-1
abundance: once

CDR3nt: TGTGCCAGCAGTAGACAGGGAGGGAGGCGAACAGATACGCAGTATTTT
CDR3aa: CASSRQGGRRTDTQYF
v_gene: TRBV12-3/TRBV12-4
d_gene: .
j_gene: TRBJ2-3
abundance: .

CDR3nt: TGTGCCAGCAGTTTTGTGACAGGGGAAGCGTACGAGCAGTACTTC
CDR3aa: CASSFVTGEAYEQYF
v_gene: TRBV28
d_gene: TRBD1
j_gene: TRBJ2-7
abundance: .

CDR3nt: TGTGCCACCAGCAGAGTACAGGGGGCCTCTGGGGCCAACGTCCTGACTTTC
CDR3aa: CATSRVQGASGANVLTF
v_gene: TRBV15
d_gene: TRBD1
j_gene: TRBJ2-6
abundance: .

CDR3nt: TGTGCCAGCAGTTTACTGCCTTCTGGCAATGAGCAGTTCTTC
CDR3aa: CASSLLPSGNEQFF
v_gene: TRBV27
d_gene: .
j_gene: TRBJ2-1
abundance: .

CDR3nt: TGTGCCAGCAGTTACTCGACCAGCGGGAGCTCCTACGAGCAGTACTTC
CDR3aa: CASSYSTSGSSYEQYF
v_gene: TRBV6-5
d_gene: TRBD2
j_gene: TRBJ2-7
abundance: .

CDR3nt: TGTGCCAGTTCATCCATAGCGAACACCGGGGAGCTGTTTTTT
CDR3aa: CASSSIANTGELFF
v_gene: TRBV27
d_gene: .
j_gene: TRBJ2-2
abundance: .

CDR3nt: TGTGCCAGCAGTCGGATGCTGAACACTGAAGCTTTCTTT
CDR3aa: CASSRMLNTEAFF
v_gene: TRBV28
d_gene: .
j_gene: TRBJ1-1
abundance: .

CDR3nt: TGCGCCAGCAGCTTTCTCTGGACTAGCGGTACCGGGGAGCTGTTTTTT
CDR3aa: CASSFLWTSGTGELFF
v_gene: TRBV5-1
d_gene: TRBD2
j_gene: TRBJ2-2
abundance: .

CDR3nt: TGTGCCAGCAGCGGTGGCGCGATCAATGAGCAGTTCTTC
CDR3aa: CASSGGAINEQFF
v_gene: TRBV5-5
d_gene: .
j_gene: TRBJ2-1
abundance: .

CDR3nt: TGTGCCAGCAGTATGAGCACAGCTGGCGAGCAGTACTTC
CDR3aa: CASSMSTAGEQYF
v_gene: TRBV28
d_gene: .
j_gene: TRBJ2-7
abundance: .

CDR3nt: TGTGCCAGCAGCCCCTGGACTAGCGGCAATGAGCAGTTCTTC
CDR3aa: CASSPWTSGNEQFF
v_gene: TRBV9
d_gene: TRBD2
j_gene: TRBJ2-1
abundance: few

CDR3nt: TGTGCCAGCAGTGACAGGGTGAATCAGCCCCAGCATTTT
CDR3aa: CASSDRVNQPQHF
v_gene: TRBV27
d_gene: TRBD1
j_gene: TRBJ1-5
abundance: .

CDR3nt: TGTGCCAGCAGCGTAGCTTGGGACCTGAACACTGAAGCTTTCTTT
CDR3aa: CASSVAWDLNTEAFF
v_gene: TRBV9
d_gene: .
j_gene: TRBJ1-1
abundance: few